Detailed here is one TCR beta chain. Sequencing was performed with immunoSEQ multiplex PCR; in TCRdb, only in-frame clones are kept and a portion is missing. The data show about 16,000 clones, 65% to 80% seen once. The data originate from a study of tumor-infiltrating lymphocytes in localized non-small cell lung cancer. Study summary: The cohort mixed smokers and never-smokers, several histologies, and some post-neoadjuvant-chemotherapy samples. Resected tumor was paired with non-adjacent uninvolved lung from the same patient.

This TCR derives from a human donor with non-small cell lung cancer. Sequencing was carried out using lung tumor tissue.

The CDR3 bases are TGTTTAGGGCCAACTAATGAAAAACTGTTTTTT. It is translated as CLGPTNEKLFF. The chain carries TRBV27 and TRBJ1-4; D remains unclear. The CDR3 consists of 11 residues. Germline-derived CDR1 and CDR2 are MNHEY and SMNVEV (reference sequence).